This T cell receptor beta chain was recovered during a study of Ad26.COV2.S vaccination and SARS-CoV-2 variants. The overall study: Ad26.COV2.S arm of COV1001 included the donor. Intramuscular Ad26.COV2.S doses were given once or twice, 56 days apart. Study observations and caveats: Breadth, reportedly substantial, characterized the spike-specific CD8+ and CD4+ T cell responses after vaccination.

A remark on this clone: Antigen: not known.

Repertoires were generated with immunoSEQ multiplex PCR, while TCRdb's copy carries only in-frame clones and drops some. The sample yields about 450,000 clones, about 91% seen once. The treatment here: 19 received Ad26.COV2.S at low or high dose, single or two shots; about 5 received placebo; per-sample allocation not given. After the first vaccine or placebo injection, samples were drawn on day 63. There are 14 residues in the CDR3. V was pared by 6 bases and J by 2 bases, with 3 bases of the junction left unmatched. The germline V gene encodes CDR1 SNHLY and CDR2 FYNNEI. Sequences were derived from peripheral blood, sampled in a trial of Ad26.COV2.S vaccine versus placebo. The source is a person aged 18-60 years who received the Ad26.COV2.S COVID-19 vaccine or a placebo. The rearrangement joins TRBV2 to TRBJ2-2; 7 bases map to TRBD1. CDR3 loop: CASRQGINTGELFF. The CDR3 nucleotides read TGTGCCAGCAGACAGGGGATTAACACCGGGGAGCTGTTTTTT.